These T cell receptor beta chains were read from a single sample in a study of blood T cell repertoires in COVID-19. Data came from immunoSEQ multiplex PCR; TCRdb stores just in-frame clones and leaves some out. Of roughly 150,000 clones listed, 75% to 85% are singletons. Sequenced material: peripheral blood. These receptor sequences come from a woman between 50 and 59 years old with acute or convalescent COVID-19. Both conserved end residues are part of each CDR3. Part of the rows lack a size; the others show once, few, many or a class for expanded clones.

CASSRKGARAYEQYF,TRBV14,TRBJ2-7,NA
CASSPRGRIRDTQYF,TRBV28,TRBJ2-3,NA
CASAFLGLSAQYF,TRBV2,TRBJ2-5,few
CASSYSATVYGYTF,TRBV6-5,TRBJ1-2,NA
CASSPRQGTGETQYF,TRBV9,TRBJ2-5,NA
CASTPGTGTQKQEFF,TRBV19,TRBJ2-1,NA
CASSVEGDNQPQHF,TRBV9,TRBJ1-5,NA
CASSLDRDGGKLFF,TRBV18,TRBJ1-4,NA
CASRIRGLNTGELFF,TRBV19,TRBJ2-2,few
CTSSQKGPGDRGAFF,TRBV1,TRBJ1-1,NA
CASSFSYTEAFF,TRBV28,TRBJ1-1,NA
CASSLYDRLNSPLHF,TRBV27,TRBJ1-6,once
CASSQGFLAGDTDTQYF,TRBV4-3,TRBJ2-3,NA
CASSEAETGGNTEAFF,TRBV6-1,TRBJ1-1,NA
CASSLRVGSLNEQFF,TRBV7-9,TRBJ2-1,NA
CASSEWATTGDNEQFF,TRBV25-1,TRBJ2-1,NA
CASSRYRVRGYNEQFF,TRBV28,TRBJ2-1,NA
CATSDPTGPGANVLTF,TRBV24-1,TRBJ2-6,NA
CASSPKSFEAYYEQYF,TRBV18,TRBJ2-7,NA